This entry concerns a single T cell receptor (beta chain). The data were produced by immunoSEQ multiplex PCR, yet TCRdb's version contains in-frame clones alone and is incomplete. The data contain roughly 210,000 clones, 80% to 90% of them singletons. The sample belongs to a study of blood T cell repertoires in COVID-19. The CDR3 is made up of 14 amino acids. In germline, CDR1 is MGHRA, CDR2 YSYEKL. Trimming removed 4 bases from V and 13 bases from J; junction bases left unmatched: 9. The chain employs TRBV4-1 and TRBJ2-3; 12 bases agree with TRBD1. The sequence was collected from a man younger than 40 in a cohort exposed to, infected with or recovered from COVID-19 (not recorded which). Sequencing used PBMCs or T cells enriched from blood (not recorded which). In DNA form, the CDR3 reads TGCGCCAGCAGCCCTCCCGGGACAGGGGGCTCGGAGTATTTT. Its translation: CASSPPGTGGSEYF.